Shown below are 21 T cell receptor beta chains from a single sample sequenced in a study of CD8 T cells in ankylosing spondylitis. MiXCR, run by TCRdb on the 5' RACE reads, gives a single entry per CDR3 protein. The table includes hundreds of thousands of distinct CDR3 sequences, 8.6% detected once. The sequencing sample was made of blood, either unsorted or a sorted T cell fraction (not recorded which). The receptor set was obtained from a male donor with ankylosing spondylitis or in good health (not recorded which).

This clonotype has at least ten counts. The CDR3, as DNA: TGCAGTGCTAGAGATCGATTAGCGGGGGCTGGCCCCGGGCAGTATTTT. Encoded protein: CSARDRLAGAGPGQYF. The V gene is TRBV20-1, the J gene TRBJ2-3; 9 nucleotides align to TRBD2. The CDR3 is made up of 16 amino acids. Germline V lookup: CDR1 DFQATT, CDR2 SNEGSKA (reference sequence). The ends lost 0 bases at V and 11 bases at J; junction bases unmatched: 15.

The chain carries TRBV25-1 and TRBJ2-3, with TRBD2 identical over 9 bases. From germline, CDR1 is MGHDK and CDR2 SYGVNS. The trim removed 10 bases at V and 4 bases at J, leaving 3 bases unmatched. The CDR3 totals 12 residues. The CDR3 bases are TGTGCCACCTGGACTAGCGCAGATACGCAGTATTTT. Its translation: CATWTSADTQYF.

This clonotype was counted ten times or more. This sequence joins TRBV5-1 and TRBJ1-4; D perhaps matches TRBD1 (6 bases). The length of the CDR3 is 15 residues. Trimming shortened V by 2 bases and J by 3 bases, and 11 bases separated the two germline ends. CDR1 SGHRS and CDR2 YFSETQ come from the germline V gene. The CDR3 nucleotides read TGCGCCAGCAGCTTAACAGGGCTCTCTAATGAAAAACTGTTTTTT. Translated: CASSLTGLSNEKLFF. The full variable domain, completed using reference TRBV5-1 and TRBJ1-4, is KAGVTQTPRYLIKTRGQQVTLSCSPISGHRSVSWYQQTPGQGLQFLFEYFSETQRNKGNFPGRFSGRQFSNSRSEMNVSTLELGDSALYLCASSLTGLSNEKLFFGSGTQLSVL.

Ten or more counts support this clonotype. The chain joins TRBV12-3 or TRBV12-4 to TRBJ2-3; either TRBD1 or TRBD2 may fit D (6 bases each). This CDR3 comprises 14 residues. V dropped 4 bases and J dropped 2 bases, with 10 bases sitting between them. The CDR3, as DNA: TGTGCCAGCAGTTGGGGGGCCTCCACAGATACGCAGTATTTT. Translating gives CASSWGASTDTQYF.

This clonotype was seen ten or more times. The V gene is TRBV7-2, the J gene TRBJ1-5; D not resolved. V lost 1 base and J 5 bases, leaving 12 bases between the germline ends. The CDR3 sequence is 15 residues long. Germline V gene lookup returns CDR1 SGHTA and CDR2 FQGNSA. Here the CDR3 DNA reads TGTGCCAGCAGCTTAGGGCAGGTTTTTGATCAGCCCCAGCATTTT. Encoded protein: CASSLGQVFDQPQHF.

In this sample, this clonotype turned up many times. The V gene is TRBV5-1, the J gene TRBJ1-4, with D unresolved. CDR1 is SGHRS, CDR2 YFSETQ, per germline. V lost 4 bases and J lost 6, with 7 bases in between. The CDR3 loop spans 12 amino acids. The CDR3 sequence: CASSAEDEKLFF. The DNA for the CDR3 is TGCGCCAGCAGCGCCGAAGATGAAAAACTGTTTTTT. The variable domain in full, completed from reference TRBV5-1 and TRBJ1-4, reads KAGVTQTPRYLIKTRGQQVTLSCSPISGHRSVSWYQQTPGQGLQFLFEYFSETQRNKGNFPGRFSGRQFSNSRSEMNVSTLELGDSALYLCASSAEDEKLFFGSGTQLSVL.

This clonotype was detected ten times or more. DNA for the CDR3: TGTGCCAGCAGCTTAGACATCCTGGTTAAGGGTGGCTACACCTTC. It yields the protein CASSLDILVKGGYTF. The rearrangement uses TRBV11-2 and TRBJ1-2; no definite D call. Germline CDR1 and CDR2: SGHAT and FQNNGV. The CDR3 extends over 15 amino acids. V dropped 0 bases and J dropped 7 bases, with 15 bases sitting between them.

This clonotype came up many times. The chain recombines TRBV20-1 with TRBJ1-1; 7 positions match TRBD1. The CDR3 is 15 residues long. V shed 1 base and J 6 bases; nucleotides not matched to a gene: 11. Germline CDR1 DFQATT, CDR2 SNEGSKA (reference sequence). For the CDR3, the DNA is TGCAGTGCTAGAGGGACCCGGGCAGGGGGGCCTGAAGCTTTCTTT. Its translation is CSARGTRAGGPEAFF.

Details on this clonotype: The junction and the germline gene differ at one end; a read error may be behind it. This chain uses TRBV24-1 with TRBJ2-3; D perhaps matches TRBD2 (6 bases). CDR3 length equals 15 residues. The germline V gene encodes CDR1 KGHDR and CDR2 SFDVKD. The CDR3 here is CATSALGGSTDTQYF. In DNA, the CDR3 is TGTGCCACAAGTGCCCTTGGGGGGAGCACAGATACGCAGTATTTT.

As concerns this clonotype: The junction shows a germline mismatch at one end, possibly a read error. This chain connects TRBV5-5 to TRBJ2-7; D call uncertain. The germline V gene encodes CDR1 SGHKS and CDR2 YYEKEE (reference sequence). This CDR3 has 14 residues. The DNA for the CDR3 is TGTGCCAGCAGCCCTGGGCCAGGCTCCTGCGAGCAGTACTTC. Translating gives CASSPGPGSCEQYF.

CDR3: CASSLHPGQGEETQYF. CDR3 nucleotides: TGTGCCAGCAGTTTGCATCCGGGACAGGGGGAAGAGACCCAGTACTTC. This sequence joins TRBV12-3 or TRBV12-4 and TRBJ2-5; 11 bases map to TRBD1. V lost 3 bases and J lost 3; bases outside the gene matches: 6. This CDR3 is built from 16 residues.

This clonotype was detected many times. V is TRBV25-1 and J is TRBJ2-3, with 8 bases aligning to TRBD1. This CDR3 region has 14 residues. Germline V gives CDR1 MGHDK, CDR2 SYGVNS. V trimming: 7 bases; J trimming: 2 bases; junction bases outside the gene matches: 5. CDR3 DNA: TGTGCCAGCACTCCAGGGGGCCCCACAGATACGCAGTATTTT. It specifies CASTPGGPTDTQYF.

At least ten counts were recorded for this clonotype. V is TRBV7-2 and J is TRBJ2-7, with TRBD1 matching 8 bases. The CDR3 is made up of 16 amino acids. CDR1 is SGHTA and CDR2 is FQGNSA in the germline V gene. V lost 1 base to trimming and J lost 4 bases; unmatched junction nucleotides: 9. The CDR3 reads CASSLGQGSSVYEQYF. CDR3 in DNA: TGTGCCAGCAGCTTAGGACAGGGGAGCTCAGTGTACGAGCAGTACTTC.

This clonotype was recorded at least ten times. CDR3 sequence reads: CASSSTPGFPPNEQYF. Here the CDR3 DNA reads TGTGCCAGCAGCTCCACCCCCGGATTTCCTCCCAACGAGCAGTACTTC. V gene TRBV7-3 combines with J gene TRBJ2-7; D gene unclear. The CDR3 consists of 16 residues. Looked up from germline, CDR1 is SGHTA and CDR2 is FQGTGA. Trimming took 4 bases from V and 5 from J, leaving 21 bases between them.

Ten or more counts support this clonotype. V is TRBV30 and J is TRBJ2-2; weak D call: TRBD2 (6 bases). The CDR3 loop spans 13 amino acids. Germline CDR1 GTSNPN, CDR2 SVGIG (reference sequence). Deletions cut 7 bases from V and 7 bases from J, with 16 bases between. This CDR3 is CASGPSVVGELFF. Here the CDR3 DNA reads TGTGCCTCGGGACCTAGCGTGGTCGGGGAGCTGTTTTTT.

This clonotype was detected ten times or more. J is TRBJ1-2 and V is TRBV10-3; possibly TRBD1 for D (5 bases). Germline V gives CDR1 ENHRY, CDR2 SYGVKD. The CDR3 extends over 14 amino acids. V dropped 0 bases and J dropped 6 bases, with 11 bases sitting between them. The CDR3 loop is CAISESEGGDGYTF. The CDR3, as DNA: TGTGCCATCAGTGAGTCGGAGGGAGGGGATGGCTACACCTTC.

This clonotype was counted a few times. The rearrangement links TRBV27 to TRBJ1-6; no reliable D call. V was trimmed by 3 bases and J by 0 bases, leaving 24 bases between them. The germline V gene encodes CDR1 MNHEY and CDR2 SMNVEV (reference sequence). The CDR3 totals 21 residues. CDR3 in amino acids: CASSFGPPTAGSDSYNSPLHF. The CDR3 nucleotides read TGTGCCAGCAGTTTCGGCCCCCCTACAGCGGGTTCGGACTCCTATAATTCACCCCTCCACTTT.

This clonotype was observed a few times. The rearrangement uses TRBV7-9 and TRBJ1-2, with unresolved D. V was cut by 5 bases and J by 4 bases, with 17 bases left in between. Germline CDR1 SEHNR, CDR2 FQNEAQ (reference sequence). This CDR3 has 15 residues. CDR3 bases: TGTGCCAGCAGCACTGGACCGGCTCGAACCTATGGCTACACCTTC. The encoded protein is CASSTGPARTYGYTF.

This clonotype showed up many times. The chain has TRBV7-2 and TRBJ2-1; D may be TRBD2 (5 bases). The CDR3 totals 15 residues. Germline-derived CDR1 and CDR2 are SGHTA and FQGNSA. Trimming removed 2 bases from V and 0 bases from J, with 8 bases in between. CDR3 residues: CASSLTRDSYNEQFF. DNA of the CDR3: TGTGCCAGCAGCTTAACCCGGGACTCCTACAATGAGCAGTTCTTC.

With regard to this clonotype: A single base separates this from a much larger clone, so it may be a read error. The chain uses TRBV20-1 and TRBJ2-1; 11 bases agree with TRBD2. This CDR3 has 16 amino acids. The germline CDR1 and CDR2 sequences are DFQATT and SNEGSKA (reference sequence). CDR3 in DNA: TGCAGTGCTAGTCCCCCAACTAGCGGGGGTCGCAATAAGCAGTTCTTC. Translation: CSASPPTSGGRNKQFF.

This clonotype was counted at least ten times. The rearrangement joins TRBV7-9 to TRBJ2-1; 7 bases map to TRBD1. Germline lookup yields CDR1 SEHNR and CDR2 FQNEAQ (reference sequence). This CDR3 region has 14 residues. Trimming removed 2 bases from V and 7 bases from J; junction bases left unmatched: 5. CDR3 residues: CASSLLGQKNEQFF. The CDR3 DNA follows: TGTGCCAGCAGCTTATTGGGACAGAAGAATGAGCAGTTCTTC.